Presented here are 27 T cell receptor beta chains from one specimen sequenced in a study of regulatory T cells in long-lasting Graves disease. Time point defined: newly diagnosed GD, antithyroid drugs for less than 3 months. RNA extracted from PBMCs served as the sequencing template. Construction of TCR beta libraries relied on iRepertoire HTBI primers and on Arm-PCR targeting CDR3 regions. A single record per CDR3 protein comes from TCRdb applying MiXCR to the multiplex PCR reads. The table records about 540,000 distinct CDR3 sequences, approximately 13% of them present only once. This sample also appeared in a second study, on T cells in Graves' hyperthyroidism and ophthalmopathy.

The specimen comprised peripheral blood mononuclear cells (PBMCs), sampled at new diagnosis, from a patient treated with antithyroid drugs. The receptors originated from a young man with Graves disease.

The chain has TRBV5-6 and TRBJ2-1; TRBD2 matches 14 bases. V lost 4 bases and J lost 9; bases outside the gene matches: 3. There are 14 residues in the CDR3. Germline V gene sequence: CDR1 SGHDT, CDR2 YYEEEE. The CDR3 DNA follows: TGTGCCAGCAGCGGGGGACTAGCGGGAGTTGAGCAGTTCTTC. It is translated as CASSGGLAGVEQFF.

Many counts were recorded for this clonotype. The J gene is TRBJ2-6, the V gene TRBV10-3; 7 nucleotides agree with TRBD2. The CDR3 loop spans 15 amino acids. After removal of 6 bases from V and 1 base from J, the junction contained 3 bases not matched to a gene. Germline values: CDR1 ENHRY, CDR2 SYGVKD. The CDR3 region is CAIRERDSGANVLTF. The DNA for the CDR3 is TGTGCCATCAGGGAGCGGGATTCTGGGGCCAACGTCCTGACTTTC.

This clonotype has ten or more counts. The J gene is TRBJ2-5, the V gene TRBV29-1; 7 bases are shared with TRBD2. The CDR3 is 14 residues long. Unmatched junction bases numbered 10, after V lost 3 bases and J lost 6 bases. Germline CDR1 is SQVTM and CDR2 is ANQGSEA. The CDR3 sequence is CSVDVGSSGQTQYF. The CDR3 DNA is TGCAGCGTTGACGTGGGGTCTAGCGGACAGACCCAGTACTTC.

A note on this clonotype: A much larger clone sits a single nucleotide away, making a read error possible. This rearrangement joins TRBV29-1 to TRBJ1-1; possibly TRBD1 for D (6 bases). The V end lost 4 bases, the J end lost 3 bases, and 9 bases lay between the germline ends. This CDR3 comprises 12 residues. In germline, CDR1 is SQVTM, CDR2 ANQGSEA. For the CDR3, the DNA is TGCAGCGTTGGCGGGGGCTACACTGAAGCTTTCTTT. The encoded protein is CSVGGGYTEAFF.

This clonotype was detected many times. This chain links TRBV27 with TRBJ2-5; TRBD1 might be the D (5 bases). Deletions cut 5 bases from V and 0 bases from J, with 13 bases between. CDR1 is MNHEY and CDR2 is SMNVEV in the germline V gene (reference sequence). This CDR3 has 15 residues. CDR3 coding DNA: TGTGCCAGCAGTACTAACAGGAATTACCAAGAGACCCAGTACTTC. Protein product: CASSTNRNYQETQYF.

Here the CDR3 reads CASSDGGARKTQYF. Here the CDR3 DNA reads TGTGCCAGCAGTGATGGCGGGGCGCGGAAGACCCAGTACTTC. V usage is TRBV25-1 and J usage is TRBJ2-5; D possibly corresponds to TRBD2 (6 bases). From germline, CDR1 is MGHDK and CDR2 SYGVNS. With 3 bases removed from V and 6 bases from J, the gap between germline ends came to 14 bases. There are 14 residues in the CDR3.

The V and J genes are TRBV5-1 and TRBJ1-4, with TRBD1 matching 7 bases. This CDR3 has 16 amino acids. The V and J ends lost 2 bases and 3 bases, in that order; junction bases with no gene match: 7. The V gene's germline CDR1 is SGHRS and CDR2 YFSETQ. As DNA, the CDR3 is TGCGCCAGCAGCTTTTCATCCGGGACAGCTAATGAAAAACTGTTTTTT. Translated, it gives CASSFSSGTANEKLFF.

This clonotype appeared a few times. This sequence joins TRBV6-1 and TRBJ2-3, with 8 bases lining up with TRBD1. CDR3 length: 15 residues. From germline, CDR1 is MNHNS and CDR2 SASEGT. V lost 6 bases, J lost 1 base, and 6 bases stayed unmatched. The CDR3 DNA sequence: TGTGCCAGCAGAAACACGGGACAGGGCACAGATACGCAGTATTTT. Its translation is CASRNTGQGTDTQYF.

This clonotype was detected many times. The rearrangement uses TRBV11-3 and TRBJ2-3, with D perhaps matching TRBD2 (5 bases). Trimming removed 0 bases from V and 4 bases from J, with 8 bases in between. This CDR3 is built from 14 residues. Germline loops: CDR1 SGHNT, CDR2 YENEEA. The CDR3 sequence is CASSLDEGADTQYF. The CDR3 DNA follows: TGTGCCAGCAGCTTAGATGAGGGAGCAGATACGCAGTATTTT.

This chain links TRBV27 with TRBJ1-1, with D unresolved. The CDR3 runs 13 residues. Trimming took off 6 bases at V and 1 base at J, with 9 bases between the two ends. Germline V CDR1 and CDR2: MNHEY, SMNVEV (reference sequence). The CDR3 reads CASSSWGNTEAFF. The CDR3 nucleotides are TGTGCCAGCAGCTCGTGGGGGAACACTGAAGCTTTCTTT.

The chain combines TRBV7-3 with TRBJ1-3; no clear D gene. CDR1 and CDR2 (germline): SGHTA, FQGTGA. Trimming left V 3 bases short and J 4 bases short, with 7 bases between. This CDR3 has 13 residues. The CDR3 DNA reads TGTGCCAGCAGCTTCGGCCTCGGAAACACCATATATTTT. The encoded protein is CASSFGLGNTIYF. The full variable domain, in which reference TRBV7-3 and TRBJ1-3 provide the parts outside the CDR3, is GAGVSQTPSNKVTEKGKYVELRCDPISGHTALYWYRQSLGQGPEFLIYFQGTGAADDSGLPNDRFFAVRPEGSVSTLKIQRTERGDSAVYLCASSFGLGNTIYFGEGSWLTVV.

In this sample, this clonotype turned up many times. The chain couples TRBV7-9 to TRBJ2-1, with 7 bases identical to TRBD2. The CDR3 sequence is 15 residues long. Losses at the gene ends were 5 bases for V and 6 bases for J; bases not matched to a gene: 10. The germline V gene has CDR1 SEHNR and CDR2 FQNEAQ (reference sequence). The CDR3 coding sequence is TGTGCCAGCAGCCTCGGGGGGAGTGGGTCCAATGAGCAGTTCTTC. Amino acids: CASSLGGSGSNEQFF.

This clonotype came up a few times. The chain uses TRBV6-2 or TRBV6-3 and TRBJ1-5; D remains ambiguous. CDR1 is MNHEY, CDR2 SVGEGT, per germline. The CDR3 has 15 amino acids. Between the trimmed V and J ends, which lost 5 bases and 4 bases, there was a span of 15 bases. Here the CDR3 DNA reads TGTGCCAGCAGTGGAGCACCGAACGCGAATCAGCCCCAGCATTTT. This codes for CASSGAPNANQPQHF.

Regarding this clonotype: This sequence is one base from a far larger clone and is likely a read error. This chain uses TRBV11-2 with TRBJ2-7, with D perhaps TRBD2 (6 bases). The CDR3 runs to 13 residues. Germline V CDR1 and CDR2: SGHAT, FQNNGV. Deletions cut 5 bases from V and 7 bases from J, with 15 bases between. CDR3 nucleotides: TGTGCCAGCAGCACCGGGACTTCCTTTGAGCAGTACTTC. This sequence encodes CASSTGTSFEQYF.

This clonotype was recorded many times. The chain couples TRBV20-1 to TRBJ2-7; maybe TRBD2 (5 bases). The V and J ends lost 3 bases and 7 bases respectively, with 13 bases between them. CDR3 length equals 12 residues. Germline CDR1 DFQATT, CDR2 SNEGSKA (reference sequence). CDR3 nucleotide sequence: TGCAGTGCTAGCGGGAACGAGCGAGAGCAGTACTTC. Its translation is CSASGNEREQYF.

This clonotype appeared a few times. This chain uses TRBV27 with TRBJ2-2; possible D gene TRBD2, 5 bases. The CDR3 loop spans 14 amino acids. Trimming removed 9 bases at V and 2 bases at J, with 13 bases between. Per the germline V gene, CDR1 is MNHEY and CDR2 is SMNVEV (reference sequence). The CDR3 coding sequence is TGTGCCAGGCGGGCGGAGACAAACACCGGGGAGCTGTTTTTT. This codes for CARRAETNTGELFF.

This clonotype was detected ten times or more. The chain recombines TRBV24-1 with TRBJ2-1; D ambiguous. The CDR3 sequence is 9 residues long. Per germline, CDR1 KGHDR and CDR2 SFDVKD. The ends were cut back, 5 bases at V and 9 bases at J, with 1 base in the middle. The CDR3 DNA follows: TGTGCCACCAGTGTTGAGCAGTTCTTC. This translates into CATSVEQFF.

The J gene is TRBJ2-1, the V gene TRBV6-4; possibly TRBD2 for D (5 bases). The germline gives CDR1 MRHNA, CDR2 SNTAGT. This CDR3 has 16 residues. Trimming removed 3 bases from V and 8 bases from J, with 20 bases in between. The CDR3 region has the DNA TGTGCCAGCAGTGATTCATCGGGAAGGTCGTTGTATGAGCAGTTCTTC. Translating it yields CASSDSSGRSLYEQFF.

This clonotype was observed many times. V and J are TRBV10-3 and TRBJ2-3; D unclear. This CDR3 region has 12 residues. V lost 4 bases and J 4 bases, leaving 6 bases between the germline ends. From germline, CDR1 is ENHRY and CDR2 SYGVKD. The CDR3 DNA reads TGTGCCATCAGTGGGTACCCAGATACGCAGTATTTT. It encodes CAISGYPDTQYF.

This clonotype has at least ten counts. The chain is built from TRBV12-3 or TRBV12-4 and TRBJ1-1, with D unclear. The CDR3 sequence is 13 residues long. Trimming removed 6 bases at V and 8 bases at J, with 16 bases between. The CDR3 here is CASRGSGRGEAFF. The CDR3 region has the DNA TGTGCCAGCAGAGGATCGGGAAGAGGCGAAGCTTTCTTT.

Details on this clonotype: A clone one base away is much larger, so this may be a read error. The CDR3 DNA sequence: TGTGCCAGCAGCTTATTAAGACTGCGGGACCGGGACAATGGGCAGTTCTTC. Its translation: CASSLLRLRDRDNGQFF. V usage is TRBV11-2 and J usage is TRBJ2-1; either TRBD1 or TRBD2 may supply D (6 bases each). This CDR3 has 17 amino acids. Germline V gene data show CDR1 as SGHAT and CDR2 as FQNNGV.

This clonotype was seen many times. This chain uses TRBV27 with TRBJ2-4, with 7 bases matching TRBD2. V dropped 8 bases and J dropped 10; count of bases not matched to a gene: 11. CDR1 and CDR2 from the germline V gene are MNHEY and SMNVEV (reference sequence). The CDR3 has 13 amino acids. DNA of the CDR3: TGTGCCAGCGCCAGCCGACTAGCTGGAATTCAGTACTTC. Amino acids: CASASRLAGIQYF.

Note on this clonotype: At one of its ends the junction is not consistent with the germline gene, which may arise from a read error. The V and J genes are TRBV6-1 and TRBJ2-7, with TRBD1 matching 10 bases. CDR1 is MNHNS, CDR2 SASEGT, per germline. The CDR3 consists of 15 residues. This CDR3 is CATRPDRGLSYEQHF. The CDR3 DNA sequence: TGTGCCACCCGCCCCGACAGGGGGCTCTCCTACGAGCAGCACTTC.

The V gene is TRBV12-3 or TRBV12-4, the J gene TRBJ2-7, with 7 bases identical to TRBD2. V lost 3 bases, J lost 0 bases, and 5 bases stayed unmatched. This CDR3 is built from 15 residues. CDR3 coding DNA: TGTGCCAGCAGTTTGGGGGGAGGGCACTCCTACGAGCAGTACTTC. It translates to CASSLGGGHSYEQYF.

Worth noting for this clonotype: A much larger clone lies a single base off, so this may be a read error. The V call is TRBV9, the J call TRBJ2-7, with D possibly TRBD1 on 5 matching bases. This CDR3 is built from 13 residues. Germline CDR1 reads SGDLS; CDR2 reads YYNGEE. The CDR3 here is CTSSVGVSYEQYF. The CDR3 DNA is TGTACCAGCAGCGTAGGGGTCTCCTACGAGCAGTACTTC. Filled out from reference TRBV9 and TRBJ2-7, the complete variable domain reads DSGVTQTPKHLITATGQRVTLRCSPRSGDLSVYWYQQSLDQGLQFLIQYYNGEERAKGNILERFSAQQFPDLHSELNLSSLELGDSALYFCTSSVGVSYEQYFGPGTRLTVT.

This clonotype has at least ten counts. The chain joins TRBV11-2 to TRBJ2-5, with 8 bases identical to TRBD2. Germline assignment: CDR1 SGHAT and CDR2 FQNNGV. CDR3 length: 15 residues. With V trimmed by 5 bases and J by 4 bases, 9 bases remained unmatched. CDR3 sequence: CASSREALAGETQYF. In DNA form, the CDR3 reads TGTGCCAGCAGCCGCGAAGCCCTAGCGGGAGAGACCCAGTACTTC.

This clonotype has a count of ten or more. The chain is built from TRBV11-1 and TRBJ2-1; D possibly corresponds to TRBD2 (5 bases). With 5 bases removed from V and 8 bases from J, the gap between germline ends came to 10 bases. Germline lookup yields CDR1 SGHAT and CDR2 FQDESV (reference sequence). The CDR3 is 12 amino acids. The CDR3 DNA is TGTGCCAGCAGCGACCGGGGTTATGAGCAGTTCTTC. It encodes CASSDRGYEQFF.